This TCR beta chain originates from a study of response to subunit inactivated influenza vaccine. Study findings and constraints: Authors suggested seasonal influenza vaccinations each recruit few new T cells.

On this clonotype: The antigen remains unidentified.

Via MiXCR, TCRdb re-called the RT-PCR reads, giving one row per CDR3 protein. The sample has fewer than 750,000 distinct CDR3 sequences; 12% to 15% are singletons. This specimen was PBMCs from blood, taken 11 to 12 days after vaccination. The receptor was isolated from a man in his fifties who received an inactivated influenza vaccine.

CDR3 sequence (DNA): TGTGCCAGCAGTCTGGGACTGTCAAAATACAATGAGCAGTTCTTC. Its protein is CASSLGLSKYNEQFF. The chain combines TRBV28 with TRBJ2-1; D possibly corresponds to TRBD2 (6 bases). Per the germline V gene, CDR1 is MDHEN and CDR2 is SYDVKM. The CDR3 totals 15 residues. Deletions cut 5 bases from V and 4 bases from J, with 15 bases between.